In this sample, the clone carrying this T cell receptor beta chain turned up a few times. Its target is unknown. The data are from a study of early T cells in non-severe SARS-CoV-2 infection. Unique molecular identifiers were affixed to single, distinct cDNA molecules. TCRdb itself ran the 5' RACE reads through MiXCR, one entry per CDR3 protein. The table includes around 50,000 distinct CDR3 sequences, roughly 9.8% detected once. Whole-study findings and limits: Private and CD4 specificities were missed by VDJdb matching, skewed to anti-spike CD8.

The TCR comes from an adult who was a healthcare worker with PCR-confirmed SARS-CoV-2 infection or an uninfected control (not recorded which). Material for sequencing was whole blood.

DNA of the CDR3: TGTGCCAGCAGCCGTCGACAGGGACTCGCCTCCTACAATGAGCAGTTCTTC. It encodes CASSRRQGLASYNEQFF. The genes are TRBV14 and TRBJ2-1; maybe TRBD1 (7 bases). The CDR3 has 17 residues. Per the germline V gene, CDR1 is SGHDN and CDR2 is FVKESK. Trimming left V 4 bases short and J 0 bases short, with 16 bases between.